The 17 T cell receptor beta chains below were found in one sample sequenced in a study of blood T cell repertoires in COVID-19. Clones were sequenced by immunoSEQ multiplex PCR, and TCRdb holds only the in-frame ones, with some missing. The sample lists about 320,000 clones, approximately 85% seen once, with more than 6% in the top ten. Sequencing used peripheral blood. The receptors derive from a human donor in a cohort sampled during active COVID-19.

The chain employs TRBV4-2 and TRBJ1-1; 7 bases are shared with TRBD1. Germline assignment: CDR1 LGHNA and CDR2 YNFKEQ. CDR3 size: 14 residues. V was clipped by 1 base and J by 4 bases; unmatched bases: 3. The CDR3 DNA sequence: TGTGCCAGCAGCCAAGGTAAGGGGGCCACTGAAGCTTTCTTT. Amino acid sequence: CASSQGKGATEAFF.

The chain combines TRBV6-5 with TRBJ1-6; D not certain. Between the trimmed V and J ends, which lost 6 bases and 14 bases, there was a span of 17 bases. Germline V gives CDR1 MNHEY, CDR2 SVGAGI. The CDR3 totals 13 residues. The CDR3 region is CASSPGGRASLHF. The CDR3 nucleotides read TGTGCCAGCAGCCCCGGTGGGAGGGCATCCCTCCACTTT.

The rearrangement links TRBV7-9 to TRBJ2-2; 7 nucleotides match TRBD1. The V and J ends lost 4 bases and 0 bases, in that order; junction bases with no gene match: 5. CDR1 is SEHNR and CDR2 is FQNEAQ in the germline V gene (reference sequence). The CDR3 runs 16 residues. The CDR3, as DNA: TGTGCCAGCAGCTCAGGGGGATTCGCGAACACCGGGGAGCTGTTTTTT. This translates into CASSSGGFANTGELFF.

The CDR3 reads CASSLEARNYGYTF. The CDR3 DNA is TGTGCCAGCAGCTTAGAAGCCCGGAACTATGGCTACACCTTC. The J gene is TRBJ1-2, the V gene TRBV7-8; D ambiguous. The germline V and J ends were trimmed by 1 base and 2 bases, with 8 bases remaining between them. The CDR3 is 14 amino acids. Germline CDR1 is SGHVS and CDR2 is FQNEAQ.

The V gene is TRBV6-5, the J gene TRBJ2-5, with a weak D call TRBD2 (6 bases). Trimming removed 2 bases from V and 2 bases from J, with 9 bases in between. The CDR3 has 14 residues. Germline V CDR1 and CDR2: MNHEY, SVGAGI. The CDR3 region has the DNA TGTGCCAGCAGTTACCTGGGGGGACAAGAGACCCAGTACTTC. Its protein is CASSYLGGQETQYF.

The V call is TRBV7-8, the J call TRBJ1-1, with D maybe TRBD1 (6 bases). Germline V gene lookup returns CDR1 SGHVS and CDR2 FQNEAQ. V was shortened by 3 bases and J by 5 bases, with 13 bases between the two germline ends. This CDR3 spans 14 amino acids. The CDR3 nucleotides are TGTGCCAGCAGCTTCCCAGGGGTTGGAACTGAAGCTTTCTTT. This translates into CASSFPGVGTEAFF. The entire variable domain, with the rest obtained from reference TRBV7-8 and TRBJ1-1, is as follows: GAGVSQSPRYKVAKRGQDVALRCDPISGHVSLFWYQQALGQGPEFLTYFQNEAQLDKSGLPSDRFFAERPEGSVSTLKIQRTQQEDSAVYLCASSFPGVGTEAFFGQGTRLTVV.

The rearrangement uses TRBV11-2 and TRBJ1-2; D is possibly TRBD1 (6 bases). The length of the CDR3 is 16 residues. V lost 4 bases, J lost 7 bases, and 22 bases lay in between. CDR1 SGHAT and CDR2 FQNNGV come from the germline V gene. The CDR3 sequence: CASSSPRTGKVAGYTF. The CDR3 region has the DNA TGTGCCAGCAGCTCCCCTCGTACAGGGAAGGTGGCTGGCTACACCTTC.

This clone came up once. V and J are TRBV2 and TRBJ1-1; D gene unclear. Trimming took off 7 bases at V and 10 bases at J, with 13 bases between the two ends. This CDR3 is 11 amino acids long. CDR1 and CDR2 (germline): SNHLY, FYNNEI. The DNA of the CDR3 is TGTGCCAGCAAACCGGACGAGGGAGCTTTCTTT. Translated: CASKPDEGAFF.

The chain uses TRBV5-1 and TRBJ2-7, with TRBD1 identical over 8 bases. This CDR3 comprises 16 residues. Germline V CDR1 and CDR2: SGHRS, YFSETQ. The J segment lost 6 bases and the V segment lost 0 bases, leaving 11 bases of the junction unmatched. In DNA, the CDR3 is TGCGCCAGCAGCTTGGTCTTTGTGGACAGGGTAGGCGAGCAGTACTTC. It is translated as CASSLVFVDRVGEQYF.

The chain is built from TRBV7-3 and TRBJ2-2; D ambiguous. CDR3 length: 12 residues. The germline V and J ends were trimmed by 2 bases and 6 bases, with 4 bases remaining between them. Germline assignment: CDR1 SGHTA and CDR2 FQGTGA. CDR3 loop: CASSLEAGELFF. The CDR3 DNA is TGTGCCAGCAGCTTAGAGGCCGGGGAGCTGTTTTTT. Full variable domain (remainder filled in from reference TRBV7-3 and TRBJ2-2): GAGVSQTPSNKVTEKGKYVELRCDPISGHTALYWYRQSLGQGPEFLIYFQGTGAADDSGLPNDRFFAVRPEGSVSTLKIQRTERGDSAVYLCASSLEAGELFFGEGSRLTVL.

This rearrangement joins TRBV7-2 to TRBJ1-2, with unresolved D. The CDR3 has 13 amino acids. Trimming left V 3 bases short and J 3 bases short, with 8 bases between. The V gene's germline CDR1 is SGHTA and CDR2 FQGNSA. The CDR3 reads CASSLRIDYGYTF. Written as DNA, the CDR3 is TGTGCCAGCAGCTTGCGAATCGACTATGGCTACACCTTC.

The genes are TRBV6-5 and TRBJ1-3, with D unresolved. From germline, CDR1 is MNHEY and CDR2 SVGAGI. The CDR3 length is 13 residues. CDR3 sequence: CATRGLVGNTIYF. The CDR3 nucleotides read TGTGCTACTAGAGGGTTGGTTGGAAACACCATATATTTT.

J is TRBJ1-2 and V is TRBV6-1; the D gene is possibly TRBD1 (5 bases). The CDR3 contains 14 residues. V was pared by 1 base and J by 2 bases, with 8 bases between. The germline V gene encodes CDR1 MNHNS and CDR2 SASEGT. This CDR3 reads CASSEEAGNYGYTF. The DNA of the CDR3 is TGTGCCAGCAGTGAAGAGGCAGGGAACTATGGCTACACCTTC.

CDR3 nucleotides: TGCGCCAGCAGCCAGTACGGGACAGGGGTTGACTATGGCTACACCTTC. Its protein product is CASSQYGTGVDYGYTF. The chain links TRBV5-1 to TRBJ1-2; 10 bases agree with TRBD1. This CDR3 spans 16 amino acids. Germline V gene data show CDR1 as SGHRS and CDR2 as YFSETQ. With 4 bases clipped from V and 3 bases from J, the junction kept 9 bases outside the gene matches.

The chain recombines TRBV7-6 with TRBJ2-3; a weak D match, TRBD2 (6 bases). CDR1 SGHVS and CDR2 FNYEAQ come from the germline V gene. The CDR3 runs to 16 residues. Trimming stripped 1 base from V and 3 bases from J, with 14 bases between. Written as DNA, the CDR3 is TGTGCCAGCAGCTTAGTGGGCGGGGCGTCGACAGATACGCAGTATTTT. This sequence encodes CASSLVGGASTDTQYF.

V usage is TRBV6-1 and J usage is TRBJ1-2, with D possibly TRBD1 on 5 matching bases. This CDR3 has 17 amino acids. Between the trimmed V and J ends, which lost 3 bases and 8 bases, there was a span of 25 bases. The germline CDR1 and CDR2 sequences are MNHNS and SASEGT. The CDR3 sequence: CASSDNSVGGGLSGYTF. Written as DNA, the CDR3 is TGTGCCAGCAGTGATAATAGTGTCGGGGGAGGGCTGTCGGGCTACACCTTC.

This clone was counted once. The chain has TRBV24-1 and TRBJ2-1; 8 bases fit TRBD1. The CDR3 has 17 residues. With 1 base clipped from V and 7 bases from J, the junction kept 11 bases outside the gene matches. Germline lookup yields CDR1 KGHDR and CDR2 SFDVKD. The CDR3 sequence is CATSDFNQGAMGNEQFF. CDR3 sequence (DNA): TGTGCCACCAGTGATTTCAATCAGGGGGCAATGGGTAATGAGCAGTTCTTC.